A single TCR beta chain is shown here with its context. Antigen: not known. The CDR3 covers 13 residues. Germline CDR1 reads SGHTA; CDR2 reads FQGNSA. V dropped 5 bases and J dropped 7 bases, with 12 bases sitting between them. The data belong to a study of cytomegalovirus exposure and HLA in healthy donors. Points from the study as a whole: Upon later analysis, TCR association rates were observed to vary by HLA locus, being highest for DRB1 and lowest for HLA-C. Productive rates of about 87% or about 30% were seen for most TCR beta V segments in an earlier analysis.

Use of 60 Vbeta and 13 Jbeta primers characterized the PCR. Using immunoSEQ multiplex PCR, the repertoire was profiled, and TCRdb retains in-frame clones only, with some absent. The data show about 130,000 clones, 80% to 85% seen once. The chain employs TRBV7-2 and TRBJ2-1, with D possibly matching TRBD1 (5 bases). The TCR originated in a boy aged 5 to 17 in good health and CMV-seronegative. Material for sequencing was PBMCs. CDR3: CASSASTVNEQFF. The CDR3, as DNA: TGTGCCAGCAGCGCCTCGACAGTGAATGAGCAGTTCTTC. The whole variable domain, filled in from reference TRBV7-2 and TRBJ2-1, reads GAGVSQSPSNKVTEKGKDVELRCDPISGHTALYWYRQSLGQGLEFLIYFQGNSAPDKSGLPSDRFSAERTGGSVSTLTIQRTQQEDSAVYLCASSASTVNEQFFGPGTRLTVL.